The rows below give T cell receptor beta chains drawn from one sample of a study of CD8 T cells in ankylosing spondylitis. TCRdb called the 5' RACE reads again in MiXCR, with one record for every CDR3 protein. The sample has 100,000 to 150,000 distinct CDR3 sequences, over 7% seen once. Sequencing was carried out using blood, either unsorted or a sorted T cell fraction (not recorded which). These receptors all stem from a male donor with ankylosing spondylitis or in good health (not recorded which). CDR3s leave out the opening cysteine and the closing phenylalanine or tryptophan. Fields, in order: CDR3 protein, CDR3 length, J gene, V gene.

CDR3 protein: SAGMAGGPGDTQY; CDR3 length: 13; J gene: TRBJ2-3; V gene: TRBV29-1
CDR3 protein: SALTSRGSTEAF; CDR3 length: 12; J gene: TRBJ1-1; V gene: TRBV20-1
CDR3 protein: ASSFRGANNQPQH; CDR3 length: 13; J gene: TRBJ1-5; V gene: TRBV28
CDR3 protein: ASAYGEDTQY; CDR3 length: 10; J gene: TRBJ2-3; V gene: TRBV7-8
CDR3 protein: ASSFNAGTDTQY; CDR3 length: 12; J gene: TRBJ2-3; V gene: TRBV7-2
CDR3 protein: ASSLVGTGRSSYNEQF; CDR3 length: 16; J gene: TRBJ2-1; V gene: TRBV11-2
CDR3 protein: ASSEASGTSYEQY; CDR3 length: 13; J gene: TRBJ2-7; V gene: TRBV7-2
CDR3 protein: ASSFTGGHTYEQY; CDR3 length: 13; J gene: TRBJ2-7; V gene: TRBV7-2
CDR3 protein: ASSQSTGSNQPQH; CDR3 length: 13; J gene: TRBJ1-5; V gene: TRBV5-1
CDR3 protein: SARSRLAGGLYNEQF; CDR3 length: 15; J gene: TRBJ2-1; V gene: TRBV20-1
CDR3 protein: ASSSEGQGTDTQY; CDR3 length: 13; J gene: TRBJ2-3; V gene: TRBV7-2
CDR3 protein: ASSRNTKADDEQF; CDR3 length: 13; J gene: TRBJ2-1; V gene: TRBV6-1
CDR3 protein: ASRSTGSYNEQF; CDR3 length: 12; J gene: TRBJ2-1; V gene: TRBV7-8
CDR3 protein: ASSYFPRQGAGEQY; CDR3 length: 14; J gene: TRBJ2-7; V gene: TRBV6-5
CDR3 protein: ASSPARSGRISEQY; CDR3 length: 14; J gene: TRBJ2-7; V gene: TRBV6-2/TRBV6-3
CDR3 protein: ASSLQGTVTSNQPQH; CDR3 length: 15; J gene: TRBJ1-5; V gene: TRBV7-2
CDR3 protein: ASSLGPGTGTHEQY; CDR3 length: 14; J gene: TRBJ2-7; V gene: TRBV5-5